This passage covers 28 T cell receptor beta chains from one sample sequenced in a study of early T cells in non-severe SARS-CoV-2 infection. TCRdb re-analysed the 5' RACE reads in MiXCR, keeping a single row per CDR3 protein. Seen here are some 50,000 distinct CDR3 sequences, 9.3% observed once, and the top ten hold about 20%. The sequenced sample was whole blood. The receptors were sampled from an adult who was a healthcare worker with PCR-confirmed SARS-CoV-2 infection or an uninfected control (not recorded which).

The V call is TRBV4-1, the J call TRBJ2-7; perhaps TRBD1 as D (5 bases). The germline CDR1 and CDR2 sequences are MGHRA and YSYEKL. V lost 5 bases, J lost 3 bases, and 14 bases lay in between. The CDR3 loop spans 14 amino acids. The CDR3 is CASSGADTRYEQYF. The DNA of the CDR3 is TGCGCCAGCAGCGGGGCGGACACCCGCTACGAGCAGTACTTC.

Ten or more counts support this clonotype. The V call is TRBV3-1, the J call TRBJ1-6; 8 bases map to TRBD1. The ends lost 7 bases at V and 8 bases at J; junction bases unmatched: 10. CDR1 is LGHDT, CDR2 YNNKEL, per germline (reference sequence). The CDR3 covers 15 residues. CDR3 loop: CASNLGTGGDSPLHF. The CDR3, as DNA: TGTGCCAGCAACCTCGGGACAGGCGGGGATTCACCCCTCCACTTT.

The chain recombines TRBV7-9 with TRBJ1-2; maybe TRBD1 (5 bases). The germline V and J ends were trimmed by 5 bases and 5 bases, with 18 bases remaining between them. The CDR3 consists of 15 residues. The germline gives CDR1 SEHNR, CDR2 FQNEAQ (reference sequence). The CDR3 protein is CASSPGTAAVYGYTF. In DNA form, the CDR3 reads TGTGCCAGCAGCCCCGGGACCGCGGCTGTGTATGGCTACACCTTC. Complete variable domain (other parts from reference TRBV7-9 and TRBJ1-2): DTGVSQNPRHKITKRGQNVTFRCDPISEHNRLYWYRQTLGQGPEFLTYFQNEAQLEKSRLLSDRFSAERPKGSFSTLEIQRTEQGDSAMYLCASSPGTAAVYGYTFGSGTRLTVV.

This clonotype occurred many times. The chain joins TRBV7-2 to TRBJ2-3; 10 positions agree with TRBD2. Trimming at V came to 5 bases and at J to 2 bases, leaving 7 bases not matched to a gene. Germline CDR1 and CDR2: SGHTA and FQGNSA. The CDR3 is 16 amino acids. The CDR3 reads CASSPLSGGITDTQYF. Here the CDR3 DNA reads TGTGCCAGCAGCCCCCTTAGCGGGGGGATCACAGATACGCAGTATTTT.

There are many counts of this clonotype. V usage is TRBV15 and J usage is TRBJ1-1; tentative D call: TRBD1 (6 bases). This CDR3 region has 15 residues. V dropped 5 bases and J dropped 3 bases, with 16 bases sitting between them. The germline CDR1 and CDR2 sequences are LNHNV and YYDKDF (reference sequence). This chain's CDR3 is CATSVRGEGDTEAFF. CDR3 bases: TGTGCCACCAGCGTGCGAGGGGAGGGGGACACTGAAGCTTTCTTT.

The V gene is TRBV12-3 or TRBV12-4, the J gene TRBJ1-3; the D is unclear. The CDR3 is 15 amino acids. Deletions cut 4 bases from V and 0 bases from J, with 10 bases between. This CDR3 reads CASSSPSGSGNTIYF. Written as DNA, the CDR3 is TGTGCCAGCAGTTCCCCATCAGGCTCTGGAAACACCATATATTTT.

The chain is built from TRBV6-1 and TRBJ2-3; the match to TRBD2 covers 8 bases. Germline assignment: CDR1 MNHNS and CDR2 SASEGT. V gave up 6 bases and J gave up 1 base; unmatched junction bases: 6. The CDR3 extends over 15 amino acids. The CDR3 reads CASRIGGAGTDTQYF. CDR3 in DNA: TGTGCCAGCAGGATCGGGGGGGCTGGCACAGATACGCAGTATTTT.

This clonotype has more than one count but fewer than ten. The chain has TRBV29-1 and TRBJ1-1; D is ambiguous. The CDR3 extends over 11 amino acids. Trimming pared 8 bases from V and 9 bases from J, leaving 16 bases between. CDR1 is SQVTM, CDR2 ANQGSEA, per germline. CDR3 protein: CSLTAGEKAFF. CDR3 coding DNA: TGCAGCCTTACGGCCGGAGAAAAAGCTTTCTTT.

This clonotype turned up a few times. This chain connects TRBV2 to TRBJ2-3; 12 bases fit TRBD2. Looked up from germline, CDR1 is SNHLY and CDR2 is FYNNEI. J gave up 5 bases and V 5 bases, and 5 bases lay outside the gene matches. The CDR3 contains 15 residues. CDR3 bases: TGTGCCAGCAGTTCGACTAGCGGGGGATTAGATACGCAGTATTTT. This codes for CASSSTSGGLDTQYF. Full variable domain (outside the CDR3, taken from reference TRBV2 and TRBJ2-3): EPEVTQTPSHQVTQMGQEVILRCVPISNHLYFYWYRQILGQKVEFLVSFYNNEISEKSEIFDDQFSVERPDGSNFTLKIRSTKLEDSAMYFCASSSTSGGLDTQYFGPGTRLTVL.

About this clonotype: A junction boundary mismatches the germline segment, possibly from a read error. V gene TRBV28 combines with J gene TRBJ2-7; 8 nucleotides line up with TRBD1. Germline V gene sequence: CDR1 MDHEN, CDR2 SYDVKM. This CDR3 has 13 residues. The CDR3 DNA is TGTGTCAGCAGCGGACAGGGCTGGCACGAGCAGTACTTC. It codes for CVSSGQGWHEQYF.

The rearrangement joins TRBV6-1 to TRBJ1-5; a possible D gene is TRBD1 (6 bases). CDR1 is MNHNS, CDR2 SASEGT, per germline. With 6 bases removed from V and 5 bases from J, the gap between germline ends came to 11 bases. CDR3 length: 13 residues. CDR3 bases: TGTGCCAGCAGACAGGGAAATGATCAGCCCCAGCATTTT. Translation gives CASRQGNDQPQHF.

The J gene is TRBJ2-5, the V gene TRBV12-3 or TRBV12-4; 7 bases are a match to TRBD1. Unmatched junction bases numbered 14, after V lost 6 bases and J lost 7 bases. The CDR3 has 15 amino acids. For the CDR3, the DNA is TGTGCCAGCAGCACGCCGGGACAGCGTGGGACGACCCAGTACTTC. Its translation: CASSTPGQRGTTQYF.

Many counts were recorded for this clonotype. J is TRBJ2-3 and V is TRBV18; possible D gene TRBD2, 5 bases. V was pared by 3 bases and J by 4 bases, with 11 bases between. Germline V CDR1 and CDR2: KGHSH, LQKENI. The CDR3 runs to 14 residues. Here the CDR3 reads CASSPDTRADTQYF. The DNA for the CDR3 is TGTGCCAGCTCACCCGACACGAGGGCAGATACGCAGTATTTT.

The chain employs TRBV3-1 and TRBJ2-2; 9 bases agree with TRBD1. The CDR3 sequence is 18 residues long. Trimming took 0 bases from V and 4 from J; bases not matched to a gene: 9. Germline V CDR1 and CDR2: LGHDT, YNNKEL (reference sequence). CDR3 residues: CASSQDLFGTGSTGELFF. The DNA for the CDR3 is TGTGCCAGCAGCCAAGATTTGTTCGGGACAGGGTCCACCGGGGAGCTGTTTTTT.

This clonotype turned up a few times. This chain joins TRBV20-1 and TRBJ2-3, with no clear D. Per germline, CDR1 DFQATT and CDR2 SNEGSKA (reference sequence). Trimming took 5 bases from V and 4 from J, leaving 13 bases between them. The CDR3 loop spans 13 amino acids. CDR3 amino acids: CSASRPSADTQYF. CDR3 coding DNA: TGCAGTGCTTCGCGCCCTAGTGCAGATACGCAGTATTTT.

This clonotype was seen a handful of times. This chain uses TRBV18 with TRBJ2-5, with D possibly being TRBD2 (6 bases). The CDR3 spans 14 residues. V dropped 6 bases and J dropped 5 bases, with 16 bases sitting between them. Germline V gene data show CDR1 as KGHSH and CDR2 as LQKENI. CDR3 residues: CASSGDSVGETQYF. CDR3 in DNA: TGTGCCAGCTCGGGGGACTCCGTCGGGGAGACCCAGTACTTC.

The chain recombines TRBV5-1 with TRBJ1-1, with a weak D call TRBD1 (5 bases). Trimming pared 7 bases from V and 5 bases from J, leaving 15 bases between. Looked up from germline, CDR1 is SGHRS and CDR2 is YFSETQ. The CDR3 length is 13 residues. The CDR3 reads CASSRSGGTEAFF. The CDR3 coding sequence is TGCGCCAGCTCCCGGTCCGGGGGGACTGAAGCTTTCTTT.

This clonotype came up many times. The chain is built from TRBV27 and TRBJ2-5; D perhaps matches TRBD1 (5 bases). V was clipped by 1 base and J by 2 bases, with 8 bases between them. CDR1 and CDR2 (germline): MNHEY, SMNVEV (reference sequence). The CDR3 consists of 14 residues. The CDR3 reads CASSLLGEQETQYF. CDR3 coding DNA: TGTGCCAGCAGTTTATTAGGGGAACAAGAGACCCAGTACTTC.

This clonotype was seen many times. The chain combines TRBV7-9 with TRBJ2-1, with D maybe TRBD2 (7 bases). CDR3 size: 16 residues. Trimming took 5 bases from V and 9 from J, leaving 23 bases between them. Per germline, CDR1 SEHNR and CDR2 FQNEAQ (reference sequence). The CDR3 is CASSPHPGGGGIEQFF. CDR3 DNA: TGTGCCAGCAGCCCTCACCCCGGGGGCGGGGGCATTGAGCAGTTCTTC.

The table lists this clonotype with many counts. This rearrangement joins TRBV12-3 or TRBV12-4 to TRBJ1-2; D is uncertain. The V and J ends lost 4 bases and 9 bases respectively, with 12 bases between them. The CDR3 spans 12 residues. DNA for the CDR3: TGTGCCAGCAGTTCCCCCCAAGGGAGCTACACCTTC. Translation gives CASSSPQGSYTF.

This clonotype was seen only once. This sequence joins TRBV11-2 and TRBJ2-1, with D uncertain. Between the trimmed V and J ends, which lost 1 base and 6 bases, there was a span of 13 bases. This CDR3 is 15 amino acids long. In germline, CDR1 is SGHAT, CDR2 FQNNGV. The CDR3: CASSLVWGMGNEQFF. CDR3 coding DNA: TGTGCCAGCAGCTTAGTTTGGGGTATGGGCAATGAGCAGTTCTTC.

This clonotype was counted only a few times. The genes are TRBV7-2 and TRBJ2-2; a possible D gene is TRBD1 (5 bases). CDR1 SGHTA and CDR2 FQGNSA come from the germline V gene. The CDR3 is made up of 14 amino acids. With 4 bases removed from V and 8 bases from J, the gap between germline ends came to 14 bases. Here the CDR3 reads CASSSTPGLGELFF. The CDR3 nucleotides are TGTGCCAGCAGCTCAACGCCAGGGCTTGGGGAGCTGTTTTTT.

This clonotype showed up many times. The rearrangement links TRBV12-3 or TRBV12-4 to TRBJ2-7; D is perhaps TRBD1 (6 bases). The CDR3 extends over 14 amino acids. Trimming pared 3 bases from V and 1 base from J, leaving 10 bases between. CDR3 amino acids: CASSLSGASYEQYF. The CDR3 DNA is TGTGCCAGCAGTTTGTCAGGGGCGTCCTACGAGCAGTACTTC.

This clonotype was observed at least ten times. The genes are TRBV27 and TRBJ1-2; 9 nucleotides align to TRBD1. CDR1 is MNHEY, CDR2 SMNVEV, per germline (reference sequence). CDR3 size: 17 residues. Trimming at V came to 4 bases and at J to 6 bases, leaving 15 bases not matched to a gene. The CDR3 protein is CASSSHSGGQGGDGYTF. DNA for the CDR3: TGTGCCAGCAGTTCTCACTCGGGGGGACAGGGCGGTGATGGCTACACCTTC.

This clonotype was counted many times. Written as DNA, the CDR3 is TGTGCCAGCAGTTGGGGGGGCCCCCAAAAGTACTTC. It is translated as CASSWGGPQKYF. This chain uses TRBV25-1 with TRBJ2-7; D is perhaps TRBD2 (7 bases). Germline V CDR1 and CDR2: MGHDK, SYGVNS. The V and J ends lost 5 bases and 11 bases respectively, with 16 bases between them. This CDR3 contains 12 residues.

The genes are TRBV2 and TRBJ1-1; D possibly corresponds to TRBD1 (6 bases). Germline V gene lookup returns CDR1 SNHLY and CDR2 FYNNEI. This CDR3 comprises 16 residues. The germline V and J ends were trimmed by 5 bases and 0 bases, with 16 bases remaining between them. The CDR3 DNA reads as TGTGCCAGCAGTTTAGGGGGGAGGGGAATGAACACTGAAGCTTTCTTT. Its translation: CASSLGGRGMNTEAFF.

The sample holds many counts of this clonotype. V is TRBV27 and J is TRBJ2-7, with a possible D match to TRBD1 (5 bases). Per germline, CDR1 MNHEY and CDR2 SMNVEV (reference sequence). This CDR3 is built from 17 residues. Trimming stripped 3 bases from V and 6 bases from J, with 24 bases between. The CDR3 coding sequence is TGTGCCAGCAGTTTTCGGCGGACACCGCCATTCGTTAGCGAGCAGTACTTC. Amino acids: CASSFRRTPPFVSEQYF.

This clonotype was seen many times. The CDR3 nucleotides read TGCAGTGCTAGCGGAGACGAGCAGTTCTTC. It specifies CSASGDEQFF. This rearrangement joins TRBV20-1 to TRBJ2-1; D remains ambiguous. V lost 3 bases to trimming and J lost 10 bases, with 7 bases between them. Germline-derived CDR1 and CDR2 are DFQATT and SNEGSKA (reference sequence). The CDR3 runs 10 residues.